The 3 T cell receptor beta chains below come from one sample, sequenced in a study of OX40 agonist ivuxolimab in advanced cancers. Using immunoSEQ multiplex PCR, the repertoire was profiled, and TCRdb retains in-frame clones only, with some absent. The profile shows approximately 12,000 clones, roughly 80% of them singletons. The sample in question was CD4+ or CD8+ T cells sorted from blood, obtained in a trial of the OX40 agonist ivuxolimab. Every receptor here comes from an adult with an advanced solid tumor such as melanoma, head and neck, liver or kidney cancer.

The chain combines TRBV12-5 with TRBJ2-5, with 7 bases matching TRBD2. Germline loops: CDR1 LGHNT, CDR2 FRNRAP. Germline trimming cut 5 bases from V and 5 bases from J; bases unmatched to any gene: 5. The CDR3 runs 13 residues. As DNA, the CDR3 is TGTGCTAGTGGTGCGGGACTACTTGAGACCCAGTACTTC. It encodes CASGAGLLETQYF.

This rearrangement joins TRBV5-1 to TRBJ2-7, with D hard to call. V gave up 0 bases and J gave up 2 bases, with 6 bases separating them. The CDR3 runs to 13 residues. CDR1 SGHRS and CDR2 YFSETQ come from the germline V gene. CDR3 sequence reads: CASSLEGTYEQYV. CDR3 DNA: TGCGCCAGCAGCTTGGAAGGGACCTACGAGCAGTACGTC.

The chain links TRBV6-5 to TRBJ2-2; weak D call: TRBD1 (6 bases). V lost 2 bases and J 7 bases, leaving 11 bases between the germline ends. Germline values: CDR1 MNHEY, CDR2 SVGAGI. CDR3 length equals 14 residues. The CDR3 sequence: CASSYGTFSGELFF. The CDR3 bases are TGTGCCAGCAGTTACGGGACATTCAGCGGGGAGCTGTTTTTT.